Below are 22 T cell receptor beta chains sequenced from a single sample in a study of cytomegalovirus exposure and HLA in healthy donors. Some clones are missing from TCRdb's copy, which holds only in-frame ones; the method was immunoSEQ multiplex PCR. The data show 300,000 to 350,000 clones, around 90% seen once. Sequencing was carried out using PBMCs. The source is a man in his thirties or forties in good health and CMV-seronegative.

The chain recombines TRBV18 with TRBJ2-3, with 13 bases aligning to TRBD2. Germline CDR1 reads KGHSH; CDR2 reads LQKENI. The length of the CDR3 is 18 residues. V shed 2 bases and J 8 bases; nucleotides not matched to a gene: 13. Written as DNA, the CDR3 is TGTGCCAGCTCACCAGACTACGGGACTAGCGGGGCAGTCTTTACGCAGTATTTT. Its translation: CASSPDYGTSGAVFTQYF.

The chain uses TRBV2 and TRBJ2-3; D remains unclear. Trimming took 4 bases from V and 5 from J, leaving 4 bases between them. This CDR3 contains 11 residues. CDR1 is SNHLY, CDR2 FYNNEI, per germline. CDR3 DNA: TGTGCCAGCAGTGTCGGAGATACGCAGTATTTT. Residues: CASSVGDTQYF.

The sample holds a few counts of this clone. The gene calls are TRBV5-1 and TRBJ1-2, with TRBD1 matching 9 bases. This CDR3 region has 15 residues. V dropped 4 bases and J dropped 6; count of bases not matched to a gene: 10. CDR1 is SGHRS and CDR2 is YFSETQ in the germline V gene. In DNA form, the CDR3 reads TGCGCCAGCAGCGACCTCGGGACAGGGTGGCATGGCTACACCTTC. Translation gives CASSDLGTGWHGYTF.

The V and J genes are TRBV11-3 and TRBJ1-1, with 9 bases that match TRBD1. CDR1 is SGHNT and CDR2 is YENEEA in the germline V gene. The CDR3 spans 16 residues. With 2 bases clipped from V and 6 bases from J, the junction kept 10 bases outside the gene matches. CDR3 region: CASSLISAGTGSEAFF. In nucleotides, the CDR3 is TGTGCCAGCAGCTTAATTAGTGCAGGGACAGGGTCTGAAGCTTTCTTT. Using reference TRBV11-3 and TRBJ1-1 for the parts outside the CDR3, the full variable domain is EAGVVQSPRYKIIEKKQPVAFWCNPISGHNTLYWYLQNLGQGPELLIRYENEEAVDDSQLPKDRFSAERLKGVDSTLKIQPAELGDSAVYLCASSLISAGTGSEAFFGQGTRLTVV.

The J gene is TRBJ2-3, the V gene TRBV4-3; D uncertain. There are 16 residues in the CDR3. The germline V gene encodes CDR1 LGHNA and CDR2 YSLEER. V was clipped by 1 base and J by 6 bases, with 17 bases between them. The CDR3 spells CASSQGRDLNGDTQYF. Written as DNA, the CDR3 is TGCGCCAGCAGCCAAGGGAGAGACCTCAATGGGGATACGCAGTATTTT.

The chain joins TRBV7-8 to TRBJ2-2; 11 nucleotides align to TRBD2. The CDR3 length is 19 residues. Germline CDR1 reads SGHVS; CDR2 reads FQNEAQ. The ends lost 0 bases at V and 1 base at J; junction bases unmatched: 7. The CDR3 reads CASSLARLAGLGNTGELFF. CDR3 DNA sequence: TGTGCCAGCAGCTTAGCACGACTAGCGGGGCTGGGGAACACCGGGGAGCTGTTTTTT.

This sequence joins TRBV4-1 and TRBJ2-7, with 7 bases fitting TRBD1. V shed 5 bases, J shed 3 bases, and the junction held 10 bases outside the gene matches. The CDR3 is 15 residues long. Germline assignment: CDR1 MGHRA and CDR2 YSYEKL. This CDR3 reads CASSGQGGADYEQYF. CDR3 DNA: TGCGCCAGCAGCGGCCAAGGGGGCGCGGACTACGAGCAGTACTTC.

J is TRBJ1-6 and V is TRBV27, with a tentative D call TRBD1 (6 bases). The germline gives CDR1 MNHEY, CDR2 SMNVEV (reference sequence). V was shortened by 6 bases and J by 10 bases, with 13 bases between the two germline ends. The CDR3 contains 13 residues. DNA of the CDR3: TGTGCCAGCAGCCGACCAGGGGACTCACCCCTCCACTTT. Residues: CASSRPGDSPLHF.

This rearrangement joins TRBV6-5 to TRBJ2-1, with D possibly being TRBD1 (6 bases). CDR3 length: 15 amino acids. CDR1 and CDR2 from the germline V gene are MNHEY and SVGAGI. The germline V and J ends were trimmed by 5 bases and 0 bases, with 11 bases remaining between them. The CDR3 DNA follows: TGTGCCAGCAGTCTGGACAGAAGCTCCTACAATGAGCAGTTCTTC. Its protein product is CASSLDRSSYNEQFF.

The chain uses TRBV6-1 and TRBJ1-6; the D gene is possibly TRBD1 (5 bases). Trimming took off 3 bases at V and 4 bases at J, with 16 bases between the two ends. CDR1 MNHNS and CDR2 SASEGT come from the germline V gene. The CDR3 sequence is 17 residues long. This CDR3 is CASSDVPQTAYNSPLHF. CDR3 nucleotide sequence: TGTGCCAGCAGTGACGTTCCCCAGACAGCATATAATTCACCCCTCCACTTT.

This chain uses TRBV6-1 with TRBJ1-1; the D gene is possibly TRBD1 (6 bases). The CDR3 covers 13 residues. The V end lost 5 bases, the J end lost 7 bases, and 14 bases lay between the germline ends. Germline CDR1 and CDR2: MNHNS and SASEGT. The CDR3 spells CASSPQGTGEAFF. DNA of the CDR3: TGTGCCAGCAGTCCACAGGGTACAGGTGAAGCTTTCTTT.

The rearrangement joins TRBV5-1 to TRBJ2-3, with a weak D call TRBD1 (6 bases). Germline V gene data show CDR1 as SGHRS and CDR2 as YFSETQ. Between the trimmed V and J ends, which lost 5 bases and 0 bases, there was a span of 13 bases. This CDR3 is built from 15 residues. DNA for the CDR3: TGCGCCAGCAGTACCGACAGGAGTAGCACAGATACGCAGTATTTT. The encoded protein is CASSTDRSSTDTQYF.

The table lists this clone with many counts. V usage is TRBV4-1 and J usage is TRBJ2-7; possible D gene TRBD2, 6 bases. Trimming left V 2 bases short and J 3 bases short, with 8 bases between. Germline V gives CDR1 MGHRA, CDR2 YSYEKL. The CDR3 totals 13 residues. This CDR3 is CASSQQGGYEQYF. DNA of the CDR3: TGCGCCAGCAGCCAACAGGGAGGCTACGAGCAGTACTTC.

This clone turned up a few times. This chain joins TRBV18 and TRBJ1-3; D unclear. Germline V CDR1 and CDR2: KGHSH, LQKENI. This CDR3 is 14 amino acids long. Trimming shortened V by 2 bases and J by 0 bases, and 5 bases separated the two germline ends. The CDR3 DNA reads TGTGCCAGCTCACCAACAGACTCTGGAAACACCATATATTTT. It specifies CASSPTDSGNTIYF.

The rearrangement links TRBV5-4 to TRBJ1-6, with a possible D match to TRBD1 (5 bases). Trimming removed 2 bases from V and 7 bases from J, with 13 bases in between. CDR3 length: 15 residues. The V gene's germline CDR1 is SGHNT and CDR2 YYREEE (reference sequence). CDR3: CASSLIQGANSPLHF. For the CDR3, the DNA is TGTGCCAGCAGCTTAATCCAGGGCGCCAATTCACCCCTCCACTTT.

This clone has just one count. The chain recombines TRBV7-2 with TRBJ2-7; the match to TRBD1 covers 10 bases. The CDR3 covers 14 residues. V lost 4 bases, J lost 3 bases, and 3 bases stayed unmatched. The germline CDR1 and CDR2 sequences are SGHTA and FQGNSA. The CDR3 protein is CASSSGTGVYEQYF. The DNA for the CDR3 is TGTGCCAGCAGCTCGGGGACAGGGGTCTACGAGCAGTACTTC.

The V and J genes are TRBV6-5 and TRBJ2-7; 7 positions agree with TRBD1. V shed 2 bases and J 1 base; nucleotides not matched to a gene: 5. Germline values: CDR1 MNHEY, CDR2 SVGAGI. The CDR3 length is 15 residues. The CDR3 nucleotides are TGTGCCAGCAGTTACATGACAGGGCTATCCTACGAGCAGTACTTC. It specifies CASSYMTGLSYEQYF.

V is TRBV19 and J is TRBJ1-2; D is unclear. The V gene's germline CDR1 is LNHDA and CDR2 SQIVND (reference sequence). The CDR3 covers 15 residues. The V gene lost 2 bases and the J gene lost 3 bases, with 13 bases spanning the gap. The CDR3 loop reads CASSITFGGYYGYTF. CDR3 nucleotides: TGTGCCAGTAGTATAACTTTTGGAGGGTACTATGGCTACACCTTC.

V and J are TRBV6-1 and TRBJ2-3; D may be TRBD1 (5 bases). CDR3 length: 14 amino acids. Germline V gene sequence: CDR1 MNHNS, CDR2 SASEGT. The germline V and J ends were trimmed by 1 base and 6 bases, with 11 bases remaining between them. The DNA of the CDR3 is TGTGCCAGCAGTGAAGGCTGGGGCGCCGATACGCAGTATTTT. Its translation is CASSEGWGADTQYF.

The chain carries TRBV6-6 and TRBJ2-2; maybe TRBD2 (7 bases). V lost 9 bases and J 2 bases, leaving 10 bases between the germline ends. The CDR3 has 13 residues. Germline CDR1 and CDR2: MNHNY and SVGAGI (reference sequence). CDR3 sequence: CASRGGNTGELFF. CDR3 nucleotides: TGTGCCAGTAGGGGGGGCAACACCGGGGAGCTGTTTTTT.

This clone was counted once. The chain uses TRBV5-6 and TRBJ1-2, with a weak D call TRBD1 (5 bases). The CDR3 has 13 amino acids. Trimming shortened V by 4 bases and J by 3 bases, and 10 bases separated the two germline ends. Germline CDR1 SGHDT, CDR2 YYEEEE. The CDR3 loop is CASSAQGYYGYTF. The CDR3, as DNA: TGTGCCAGCAGCGCGCAGGGTTACTATGGCTACACCTTC. Full variable domain (missing parts from reference TRBV5-6 and TRBJ1-2): DAGVTQSPTHLIKTRGQQVTLRCSPKSGHDTVSWYQQALGQGPQFIFQYYEEEERQRGNFPDRFSGHQFPNYSSELNVNALLLGDSALYLCASSAQGYYGYTFGSGTRLTVV.

The V call is TRBV19, the J call TRBJ2-5; 12 nucleotides agree with TRBD2. V gave up 5 bases and J gave up 0 bases; unmatched junction bases: 16. Looked up from germline, CDR1 is LNHDA and CDR2 is SQIVND (reference sequence). The CDR3 runs 20 residues. The CDR3 is CASSPISMDGLAGNQETQYF. The CDR3 nucleotides read TGTGCCAGTAGTCCCATCTCGATGGACGGACTAGCGGGAAACCAAGAGACCCAGTACTTC.